The 21 T cell receptor beta chains below were found in one sample sequenced in a study of cytomegalovirus exposure and HLA in healthy donors. Clones were read by immunoSEQ multiplex PCR, and TCRdb kept only the in-frame ones, dropping some. This table holds around 150,000 clones, just over 85% found once. Sequenced material: PBMCs. The receptors were gathered from a young woman in good health and CMV-seropositive.

The chain carries TRBV7-6 and TRBJ1-2, with 8 bases that match TRBD1. Trimming at V came to 0 bases and at J to 2 bases, leaving 11 bases not matched to a gene. Germline-derived CDR1 and CDR2 are SGHVS and FNYEAQ. The CDR3 covers 18 residues. The CDR3: CASSLAPGGAWANYGYTF. CDR3 coding DNA: TGTGCCAGCAGCTTAGCTCCAGGGGGCGCTTGGGCGAACTATGGCTACACCTTC.

This clone was found a few times. This chain connects TRBV5-1 to TRBJ1-2, with 8 bases lining up with TRBD1. This CDR3 region has 14 residues. The V segment lost 3 bases and the J segment 4 bases; nucleotides outside the gene matches: 5. Germline V gene lookup returns CDR1 SGHRS and CDR2 YFSETQ. CDR3: CASSSTGETYGYTF. The DNA for the CDR3 is TGCGCCAGCAGCTCGACAGGGGAGACCTATGGCTACACCTTC.

This chain joins TRBV7-8 and TRBJ1-2; D unresolved. Trimming stripped 1 base from V and 0 bases from J, with 12 bases between. Per germline, CDR1 SGHVS and CDR2 FQNEAQ. This CDR3 contains 16 residues. For the CDR3, the DNA is TGTGCCAGCAGCTTAGTTTCTACCGTTTCTAACTATGGCTACACCTTC. Encoded protein: CASSLVSTVSNYGYTF.

The chain uses TRBV7-3 and TRBJ2-7; 10 bases agree with TRBD1. CDR3 length equals 15 residues. The V segment lost 5 bases and the J segment 5 bases; nucleotides outside the gene matches: 9. The germline gives CDR1 SGHTA, CDR2 FQGTGA. CDR3 DNA sequence: TGTGCCAGCAGCAGAGAAACCGGGACAGGGGACGAGCAGTACTTC. It encodes CASSRETGTGDEQYF.

The gene calls are TRBV9 and TRBJ1-1; D gene uncertain. CDR1 and CDR2 from the germline V gene are SGDLS and YYNGEE. The CDR3 length is 14 residues. V dropped 4 bases and J dropped 1 base, with 11 bases sitting between them. The chain's CDR3 is CASSKTVRNTEAFF. DNA of the CDR3: TGTGCCAGCAGCAAAACAGTTCGGAACACTGAAGCTTTCTTT.

V gene TRBV9 combines with J gene TRBJ1-1; 7 bases match TRBD1. Germline CDR1 and CDR2: SGDLS and YYNGEE. Unmatched junction bases numbered 2, after V lost 2 bases and J lost 4 bases. The CDR3 is made up of 13 amino acids. As DNA, the CDR3 is TGTGCCAGCAGCGTGTCAGGGGGCACTGAAGCTTTCTTT. It is translated as CASSVSGGTEAFF.

The gene calls are TRBV4-2 and TRBJ2-7; 7 bases align to TRBD2. J was trimmed by 3 bases and V by 0 bases; bases with no gene match: 8. This CDR3 region has 16 residues. Germline lookup yields CDR1 LGHNA and CDR2 YNFKEQ. The CDR3, as DNA: TGTGCCAGCAGCCAAGAGGGCGGGAGTGGAAGCTACGAGCAGTACTTC. It encodes CASSQEGGSGSYEQYF.

This chain uses TRBV4-2 with TRBJ1-2; D may be TRBD1 (5 bases). CDR1 and CDR2 from the germline V gene are LGHNA and YNFKEQ. The V end was cut by 4 bases, the J end by 1 base, with 13 bases between. The length of the CDR3 is 15 residues. The DNA of the CDR3 is TGTGCCAGCAGCCTTAGGGGCCCCGATAACTATGGCTACACCTTC. Translation: CASSLRGPDNYGYTF.

This clone was seen a single time. The chain has TRBV28 and TRBJ1-3; 10 bases are a match to TRBD1. This CDR3 is built from 18 residues. With 11 bases clipped from V and 2 bases from J, the junction kept 18 bases outside the gene matches. Germline loops: CDR1 MDHEN, CDR2 SYDVKM. In nucleotides, the CDR3 is TGTGCCGCCCAGACAGGGGGCTGGGTCCGGAGCGCTGGAAACACCATATATTTT. This sequence encodes CAAQTGGWVRSAGNTIYF. Drawing the rest from reference TRBV28 and TRBJ1-3, the complete variable domain is DVKVTQSSRYLVKRTGEKVFLECVQDMDHENMFWYRQDPGLGLRLIYFSYDVKMKEKGDIPEGYSVSREKKERFSLILESASTNQTSMYLCAAQTGGWVRSAGNTIYFGEGSWLTVV.

V gene TRBV5-4 combines with J gene TRBJ1-6; TRBD1 agrees at 9 bases. Germline CDR1 is SGHNT and CDR2 is YYREEE (reference sequence). The CDR3 is 15 amino acids. V shed 2 bases and J 7 bases; nucleotides not matched to a gene: 4. This chain's CDR3 is CASSFSTGGNSPLHF. The CDR3 DNA follows: TGTGCCAGCAGCTTTTCGACAGGGGGGAATTCACCCCTCCACTTT. Variable domain in full (rest from reference TRBV5-4 and TRBJ1-6): ETGVTQSPTHLIKTRGQQVTLRCSSQSGHNTVSWYQQALGQGPQFIFQYYREEENGRGNFPPRFSGLQFPNYSSELNVNALELDDSALYLCASSFSTGGNSPLHFGNGTRLTVT.

Of note for this clone: Because the CDR3's place on the DNA is in doubt, the DNA is left out and the CDR3 is given as listed by TCRdb. V is TRBV27 and J is TRBJ2-2; TRBD2, as called in the table, went unchecked against the DNA. Germline CDR1 reads MNHEY; CDR2 reads SMNVEV (reference sequence). The CDR3 spans 14 residues, counting both ends. CDR3 protein: CASSPRGVGGSCFF.

The chain is built from TRBV5-5 and TRBJ2-1; 13 bases agree with TRBD2. Trimming at V came to 4 bases and at J to 0 bases, leaving 4 bases not matched to a gene. Germline-derived CDR1 and CDR2 are SGHKS and YYEKEE (reference sequence). The CDR3 length is 17 residues. Here the CDR3 reads CASSRTSGGSSYNEQFF. The CDR3 coding sequence is TGTGCCAGCAGCCGGACTAGCGGGGGCAGCTCCTACAATGAGCAGTTCTTC.

The rearrangement uses TRBV7-2 and TRBJ2-1, with D tentatively TRBD2 (7 bases). The V end lost 5 bases, the J end lost 4 bases, and 18 bases lay between the germline ends. The CDR3 sequence is 16 residues long. Germline CDR1 is SGHTA and CDR2 is FQGNSA. The CDR3 here is CASSPGPAGAYNEQFF. For the CDR3, the DNA is TGTGCCAGCAGCCCCGGCCCTGCGGGGGCGTACAATGAGCAGTTCTTC. The whole variable domain, remainder taken from reference TRBV7-2 and TRBJ2-1, is GAGVSQSPSNKVTEKGKDVELRCDPISGHTALYWYRQSLGQGLEFLIYFQGNSAPDKSGLPSDRFSAERTGGSVSTLTIQRTQQEDSAVYLCASSPGPAGAYNEQFFGPGTRLTVL.

The rearrangement links TRBV28 to TRBJ1-1; TRBD1 matches 10 bases. V trimming: 6 bases; J trimming: 4 bases; junction bases outside the gene matches: 2. The length of the CDR3 is 13 residues. The germline V gene encodes CDR1 MDHEN and CDR2 SYDVKM. CDR3 amino acids: CASSDRGRTEAFF. CDR3 coding DNA: TGTGCCAGCAGCGACAGGGGGCGCACTGAAGCTTTCTTT.

The rearrangement joins TRBV5-1 to TRBJ2-1; 8 bases agree with TRBD1. V lost 0 bases and J lost 7; bases outside the gene matches: 6. The CDR3 has 15 residues. Germline CDR1 is SGHRS and CDR2 is YFSETQ. The CDR3 nucleotides read TGCGCCAGCAGCTTGGACAGGGGGAGCACAAATGAGCAGTTCTTC. This encodes CASSLDRGSTNEQFF.

As DNA, the CDR3 is TGTGCCAGCAGCCCTTTTAGCGGGGGGGCCCGGGCCTACGAGCAGTACTTC. Encoded protein: CASSPFSGGARAYEQYF. The chain joins TRBV7-6 to TRBJ2-7; 11 nucleotides align to TRBD2. This CDR3 comprises 17 residues. In germline, CDR1 is SGHVS, CDR2 FNYEAQ. V dropped 5 bases and J dropped 2; count of bases not matched to a gene: 11.

This clone was observed a handful of times. This chain joins TRBV6-1 and TRBJ1-4; TRBD1 agrees at 7 bases. Germline CDR1 is MNHNS and CDR2 is SASEGT. This CDR3 is 14 amino acids long. V gave up 5 bases and J gave up 7 bases; unmatched junction bases: 7. CDR3 bases: TGTGCCAGCAGTACCGGGACAGTTGGTGAAAAACTGTTTTTT. Translated, it gives CASSTGTVGEKLFF.

The chain links TRBV9 to TRBJ2-7, with 7 bases matching TRBD2. Trimming at V came to 4 bases and at J to 3 bases, leaving 10 bases not matched to a gene. Germline lookup yields CDR1 SGDLS and CDR2 YYNGEE. The CDR3 extends over 15 amino acids. The CDR3 sequence: CASSPRAGIIYEQYF. The CDR3 DNA sequence: TGTGCCAGCAGCCCTAGAGCGGGAATTATCTACGAGCAGTACTTC.

The V gene is TRBV29-1, the J gene TRBJ1-1; the match to TRBD1 covers 7 bases. The CDR3 totals 13 residues. The germline gives CDR1 SQVTM, CDR2 ANQGSEA. V gave up 6 bases and J gave up 1 base; unmatched junction bases: 5. CDR3 in DNA: TGCAGCGTACGGACAGGAGGGAACACTGAAGCTTTCTTT. It is translated as CSVRTGGNTEAFF.

The chain links TRBV7-2 to TRBJ2-2; D not resolved. Deletions cut 2 bases from V and 4 bases from J, with 8 bases between. Per the germline V gene, CDR1 is SGHTA and CDR2 is FQGNSA. There are 14 residues in the CDR3. CDR3 sequence reads: CASSLTTATGELFF. In DNA, the CDR3 is TGTGCCAGCAGCTTAACTACGGCCACCGGGGAGCTGTTTTTT.

The chain couples TRBV7-9 to TRBJ1-3; 7 positions agree with TRBD1. The V segment lost 6 bases and the J segment 0 bases; nucleotides outside the gene matches: 5. The germline gives CDR1 SEHNR, CDR2 FQNEAQ (reference sequence). The length of the CDR3 is 15 residues. In DNA form, the CDR3 reads TGTGCCAGCAGGCCAGGGGGTTTCTCTGGAAACACCATATATTTT. Amino acids: CASRPGGFSGNTIYF.